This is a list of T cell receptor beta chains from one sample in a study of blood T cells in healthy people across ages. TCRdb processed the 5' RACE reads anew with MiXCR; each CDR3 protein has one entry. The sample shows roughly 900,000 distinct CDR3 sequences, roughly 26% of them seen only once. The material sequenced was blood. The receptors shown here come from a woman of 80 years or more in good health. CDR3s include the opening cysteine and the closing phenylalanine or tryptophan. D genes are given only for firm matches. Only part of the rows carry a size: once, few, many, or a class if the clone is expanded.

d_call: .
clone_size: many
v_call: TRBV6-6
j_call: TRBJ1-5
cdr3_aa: CASSPSDSNQPQHF
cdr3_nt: TGTGCCAGCAGTCCGAGTGATAGCAATCAGCCCCAGCATTTT

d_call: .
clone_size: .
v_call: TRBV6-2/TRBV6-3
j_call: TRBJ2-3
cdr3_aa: CASRLGTDAQYF
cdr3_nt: TGTGCCAGCAGACTCGGAACAGATGCGCAGTATTTT

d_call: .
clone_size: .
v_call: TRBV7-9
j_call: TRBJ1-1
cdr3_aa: CASSLPGGGNTEAFF
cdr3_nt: TGTGCCAGCAGTCTCCCCGGTGGGGGGAACACTGAAGCTTTCTTT

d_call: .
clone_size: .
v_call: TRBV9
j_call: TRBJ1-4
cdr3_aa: CASSVAQGDNEKLFF
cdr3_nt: TGTGCCAGCAGCGTAGCGCAGGGTGATAATGAAAAACTGTTTTTT

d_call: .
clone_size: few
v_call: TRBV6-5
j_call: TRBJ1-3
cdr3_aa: CASSYSSRQTLDGNTIYF
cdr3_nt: TGTGCCAGCAGTTACTCGAGTCGACAGACACTCGATGGAAACACCATATATTTT

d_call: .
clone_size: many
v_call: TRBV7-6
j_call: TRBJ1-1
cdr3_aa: CASSSNRNTEAFF
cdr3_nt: TGTGCCAGCAGCTCAAACAGGAACACTGAAGCTTTCTTT

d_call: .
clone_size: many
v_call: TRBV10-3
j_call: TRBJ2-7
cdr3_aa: CAISELAGSFAEQYF
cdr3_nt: TGTGCCATCAGTGAGCTCGCGGGCAGCTTCGCCGAGCAGTACTTC

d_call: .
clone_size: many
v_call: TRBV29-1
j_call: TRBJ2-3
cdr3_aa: CSVGEGPTDTQYF
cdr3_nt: TGCAGCGTTGGCGAGGGGCCCACAGATACGCAGTATTTT

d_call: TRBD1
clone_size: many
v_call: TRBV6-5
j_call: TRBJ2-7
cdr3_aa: CASSYRDRGGFEQYF
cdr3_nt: TGTGCCAGCAGTTACCGGGACAGGGGAGGTTTCGAGCAGTACTTC

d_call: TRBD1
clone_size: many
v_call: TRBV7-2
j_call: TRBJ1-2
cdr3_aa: CASTQTRQGPYGYTF
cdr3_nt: TGTGCCAGCACCCAAACAAGACAGGGCCCCTATGGCTACACCTTC

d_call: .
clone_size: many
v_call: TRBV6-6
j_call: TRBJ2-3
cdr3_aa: CASSYPEGGVSDTQYF
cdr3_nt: TGTGCCAGCAGTTACCCGGAGGGGGGGGTGTCAGATACGCAGTATTTT

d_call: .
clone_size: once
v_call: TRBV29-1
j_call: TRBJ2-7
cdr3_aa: CSVEGQNTYEQYF
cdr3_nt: TGCAGCGTTGAAGGTCAGAATACCTACGAGCAGTACTTC

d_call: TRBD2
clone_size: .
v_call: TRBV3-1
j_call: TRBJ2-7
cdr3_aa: CASKRGGSYEQYF
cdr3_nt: TGTGCCAGTAAGCGGGGGGGGTCCTACGAGCAGTACTTC

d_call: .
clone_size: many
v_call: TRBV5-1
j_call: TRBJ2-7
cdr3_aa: CASSVRPGDEQYF
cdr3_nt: TGCGCCAGCAGTGTTCGCCCGGGGGACGAGCAGTACTTC

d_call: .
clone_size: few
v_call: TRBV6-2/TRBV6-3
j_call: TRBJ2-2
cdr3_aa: CASSYSPPLSGLFF
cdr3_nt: TGTGCCAGCAGTTACTCGCCCCCTCTCTCGGGGCTGTTTTTT

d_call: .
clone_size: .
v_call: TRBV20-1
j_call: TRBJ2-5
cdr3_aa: CSARDLERRETQYF
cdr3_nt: TGCAGTGCTAGAGATCTCGAGCGGAGGGAGACCCAGTACTTC

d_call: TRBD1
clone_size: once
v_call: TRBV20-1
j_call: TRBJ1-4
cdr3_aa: CSARDARQGMGEKLFF
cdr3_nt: TGCAGTGCTAGAGATGCAAGACAGGGGATGGGCGAAAAACTGTTTTTT

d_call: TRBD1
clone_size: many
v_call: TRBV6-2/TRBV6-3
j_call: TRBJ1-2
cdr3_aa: CASSPITGTGNGYTF
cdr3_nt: TGTGCCAGCAGTCCGATAACCGGGACAGGGAATGGCTACACCTTC

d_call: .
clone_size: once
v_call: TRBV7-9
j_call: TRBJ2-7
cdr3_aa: CASSLVEYEQYF
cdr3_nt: TGTGCCAGCAGCTTAGTAGAGTACGAGCAGTACTTC

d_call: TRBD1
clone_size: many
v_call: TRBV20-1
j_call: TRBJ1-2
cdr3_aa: CSARPQGWDYGYTF
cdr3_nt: TGCAGTGCTAGACCACAGGGGTGGGACTATGGCTACACCTTC

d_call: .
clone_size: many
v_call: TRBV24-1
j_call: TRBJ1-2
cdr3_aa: CATSDFSGYGYTF
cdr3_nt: TGTGCCACCAGTGATTTCAGTGGCTATGGCTACACCTTC

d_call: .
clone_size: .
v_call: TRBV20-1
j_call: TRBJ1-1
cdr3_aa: CSATSGTPWLAFF
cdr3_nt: TGCAGTGCTACGTCAGGGACCCCTTGGCTAGCTTTCTTT

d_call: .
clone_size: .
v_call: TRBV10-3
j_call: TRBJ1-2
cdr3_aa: CTISEDIHLGGYTF
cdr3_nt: TGTACCATCAGCGAGGACATACACCTGGGAGGCTACACCTTC

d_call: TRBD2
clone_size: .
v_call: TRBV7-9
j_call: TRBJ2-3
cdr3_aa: CACRKGTSGTDTQYF
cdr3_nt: TGTGCCTGCAGAAAAGGGACTAGCGGCACAGATACGCAGTATTTT

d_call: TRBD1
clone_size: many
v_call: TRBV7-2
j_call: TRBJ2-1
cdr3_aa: CASSLGTGTGGNEQFF
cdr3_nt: TGTGCCAGCAGCTTAGGAACCGGGACAGGGGGCAATGAGCAGTTCTTC

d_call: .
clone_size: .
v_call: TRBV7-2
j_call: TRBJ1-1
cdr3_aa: CASSLGSRNTEAFF
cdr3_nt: TGTGCCAGCAGCTTAGGATCACGAAACACTGAAGCTTTCTTT

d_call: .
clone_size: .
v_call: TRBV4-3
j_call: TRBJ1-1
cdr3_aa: CASSQGFGTEAFF
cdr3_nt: TGCGCCAGCAGCCAAGGGTTTGGAACTGAAGCTTTCTTT

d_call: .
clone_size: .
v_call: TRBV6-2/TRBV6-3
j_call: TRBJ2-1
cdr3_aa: CASSYSAGFETQFF
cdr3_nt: TGTGCCAGCAGTTACTCTGCCGGGTTCGAGACCCAGTTCTTC

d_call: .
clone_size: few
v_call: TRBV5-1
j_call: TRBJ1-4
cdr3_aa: CASSFSGDRSEKLFF
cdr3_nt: TGCGCCAGCAGCTTTTCAGGGGATCGGAGTGAAAAACTGTTTTTT

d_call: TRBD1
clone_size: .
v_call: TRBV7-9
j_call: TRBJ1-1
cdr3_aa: CASSAGTGGNTEAFF
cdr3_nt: TGTGCCAGCAGCGCCGGGACAGGGGGGAACACTGAAGCTTTCTTT

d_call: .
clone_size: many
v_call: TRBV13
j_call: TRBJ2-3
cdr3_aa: CASSFGIGFTDTQYF
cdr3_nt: TGTGCCAGCAGCTTCGGCATTGGATTCACAGATACGCAGTATTTT

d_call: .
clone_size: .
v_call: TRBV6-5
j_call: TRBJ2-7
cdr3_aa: CASTETGLRGEQYF
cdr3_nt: TGTGCCAGCACTGAAACAGGGCTTCGAGGCGAGCAGTACTTC

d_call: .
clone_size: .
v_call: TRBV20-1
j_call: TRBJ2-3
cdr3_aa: CSARRGSGLSTDTQYF
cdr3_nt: TGCAGTGCCCGACGGGGTAGCGGCCTCAGCACAGATACGCAGTATTTT

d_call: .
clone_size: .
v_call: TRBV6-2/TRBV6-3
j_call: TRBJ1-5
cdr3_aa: CASRNVKQEPQHF
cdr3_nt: TGTGCCAGCAGAAACGTCAAACAGGAGCCCCAGCATTTT

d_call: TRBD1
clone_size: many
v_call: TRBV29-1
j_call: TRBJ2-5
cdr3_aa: CSVADRGQETQYF
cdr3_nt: TGCAGCGTGGCAGACAGGGGGCAGGAGACCCAGTACTTC

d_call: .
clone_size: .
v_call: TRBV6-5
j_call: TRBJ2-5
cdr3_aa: CASSYNRDQETQYF
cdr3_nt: TGTGCCAGCAGTTACAATAGGGATCAAGAGACCCAGTACTTC

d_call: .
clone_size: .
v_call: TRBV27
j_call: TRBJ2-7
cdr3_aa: CTSSFRGAYEQYF
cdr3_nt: TGTACCAGCAGTTTCCGAGGGGCCTACGAGCAGTACTTC

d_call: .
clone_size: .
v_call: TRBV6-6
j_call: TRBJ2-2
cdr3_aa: CASTGAGLTGELFF
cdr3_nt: TGTGCCAGCACGGGGGCCGGCTTAACCGGGGAGCTGTTTTTT

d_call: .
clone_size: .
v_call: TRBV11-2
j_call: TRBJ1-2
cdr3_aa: CASSPINKGYGYTF
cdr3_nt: TGTGCCAGCAGCCCTATAAATAAGGGCTATGGCTACACCTTC

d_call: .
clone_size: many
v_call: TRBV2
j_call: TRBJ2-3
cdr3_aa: CASSLGERYQYF
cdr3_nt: TGTGCCAGCAGTCTCGGAGAGCGATACCAGTATTTT

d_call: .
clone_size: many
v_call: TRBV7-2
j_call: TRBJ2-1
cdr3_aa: CASSDTRDSSYNEQFF
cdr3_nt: TGTGCCAGCAGCGACACCCGGGACTCCTCTTACAATGAGCAGTTCTTC

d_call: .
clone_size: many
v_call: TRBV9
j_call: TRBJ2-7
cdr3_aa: CASSVAGTTSYEQYF
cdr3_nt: TGTGCCAGCAGCGTCGCCGGGACAACCTCCTACGAGCAGTACTTC

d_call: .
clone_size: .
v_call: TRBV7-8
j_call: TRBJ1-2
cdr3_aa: CASSLGGQRGGYTF
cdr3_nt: TGTGCCAGCAGCTTAGGTGGACAGCGGGGAGGCTACACCTTC

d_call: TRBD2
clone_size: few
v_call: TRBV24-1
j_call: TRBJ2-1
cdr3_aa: CATSDTAGGLNEQFF
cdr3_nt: TGTGCCACCAGTGATACAGCGGGGGGTTTAAATGAGCAGTTCTTC

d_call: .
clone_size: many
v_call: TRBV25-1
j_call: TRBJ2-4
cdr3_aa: CASSGTSMDIQYF
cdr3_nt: TGTGCCAGCAGCGGGACCTCGATGGACATTCAGTACTTC

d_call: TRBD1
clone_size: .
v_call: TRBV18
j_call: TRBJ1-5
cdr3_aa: CASSDTGVGNNQPQHF
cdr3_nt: TGTGCCAGCTCAGATACAGGGGTAGGGAACAATCAGCCCCAGCATTTT

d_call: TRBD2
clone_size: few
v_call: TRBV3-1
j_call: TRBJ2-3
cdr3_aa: CASSQSSGGSTDTQYF
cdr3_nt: TGTGCCAGCAGCCAATCTAGCGGGGGTAGCACAGATACGCAGTATTTT

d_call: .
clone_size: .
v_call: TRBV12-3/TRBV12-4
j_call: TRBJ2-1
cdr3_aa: CASSLAGLGRSSYNEQFF
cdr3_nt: TGTGCCAGCAGTTTAGCGGGCTTAGGCCGCTCGTCCTACAATGAGCAGTTCTTC

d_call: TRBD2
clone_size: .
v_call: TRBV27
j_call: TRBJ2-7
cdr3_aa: CASSLGRLAGGKPYNEQYF
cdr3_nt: TGTGCCAGCAGTTTAGGTAGACTAGCGGGGGGAAAACCCTACAATGAGCAGTACTTC

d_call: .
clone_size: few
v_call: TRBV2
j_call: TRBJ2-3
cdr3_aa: CASSEALLVGADTQYF
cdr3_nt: TGTGCCAGCAGTGAAGCGCTTCTAGTAGGAGCAGATACGCAGTATTTT

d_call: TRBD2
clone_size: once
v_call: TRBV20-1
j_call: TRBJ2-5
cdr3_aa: CSAETKGLDFSRAQYF
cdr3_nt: TGCAGTGCCGAAACCAAAGGACTAGACTTTTCACGGGCCCAGTACTTC

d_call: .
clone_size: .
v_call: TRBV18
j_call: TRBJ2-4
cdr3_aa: CASSPPERGLVKNIQYF
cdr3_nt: TGTGCCAGCTCACCACCGGAGAGGGGGTTGGTCAAAAACATTCAGTACTTC

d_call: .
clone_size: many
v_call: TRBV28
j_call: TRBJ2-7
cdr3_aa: CASSTPTYLSEQYF
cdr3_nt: TGTGCCAGCAGCACCCCGACATATTTGAGCGAGCAGTACTTC